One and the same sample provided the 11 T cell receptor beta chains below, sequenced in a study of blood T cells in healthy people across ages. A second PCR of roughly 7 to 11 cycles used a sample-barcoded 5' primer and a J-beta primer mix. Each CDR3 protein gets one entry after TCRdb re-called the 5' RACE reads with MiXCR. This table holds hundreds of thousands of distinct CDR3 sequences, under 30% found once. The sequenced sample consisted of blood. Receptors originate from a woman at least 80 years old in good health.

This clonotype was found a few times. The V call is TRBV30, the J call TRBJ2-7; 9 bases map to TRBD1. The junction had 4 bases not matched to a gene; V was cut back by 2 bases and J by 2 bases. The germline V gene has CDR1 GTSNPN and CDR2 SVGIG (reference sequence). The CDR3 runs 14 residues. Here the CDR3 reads CAWSRDREAYEQYF. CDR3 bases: TGTGCCTGGAGTAGGGACAGGGAGGCCTACGAGCAGTACTTC.

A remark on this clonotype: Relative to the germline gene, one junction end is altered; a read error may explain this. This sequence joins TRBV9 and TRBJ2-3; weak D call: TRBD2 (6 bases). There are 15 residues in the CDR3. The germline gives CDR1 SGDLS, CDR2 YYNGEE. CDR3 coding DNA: TGTGCCAGCAGCGTAGGCGGCGGGGAAGGGGATATGCAGTATTTT. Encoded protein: CASSVGGGEGDMQYF.

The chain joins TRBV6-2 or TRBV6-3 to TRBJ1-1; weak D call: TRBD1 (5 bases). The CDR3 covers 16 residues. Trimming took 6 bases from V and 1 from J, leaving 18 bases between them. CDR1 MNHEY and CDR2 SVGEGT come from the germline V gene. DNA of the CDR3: TGTGCCAGCAGACGAACTTCAGGGAATCGGAACACTGAAGCTTTCTTT. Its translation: CASRRTSGNRNTEAFF.

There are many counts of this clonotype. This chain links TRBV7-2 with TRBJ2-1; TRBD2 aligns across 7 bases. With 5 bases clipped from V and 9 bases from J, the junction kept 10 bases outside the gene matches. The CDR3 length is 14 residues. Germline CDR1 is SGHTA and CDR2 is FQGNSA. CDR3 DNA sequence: TGTGCCAGCAGCCCCCAAGGACTAGATGCTGAGCAGTTCTTC. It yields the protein CASSPQGLDAEQFF.

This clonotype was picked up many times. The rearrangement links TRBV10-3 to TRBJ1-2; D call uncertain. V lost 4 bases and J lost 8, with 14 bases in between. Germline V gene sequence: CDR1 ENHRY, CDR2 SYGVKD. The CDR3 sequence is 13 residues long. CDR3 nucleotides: TGTGCCATCAGTGGGACGAGGGCGTCGGGCTACACCTTC. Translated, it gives CAISGTRASGYTF.

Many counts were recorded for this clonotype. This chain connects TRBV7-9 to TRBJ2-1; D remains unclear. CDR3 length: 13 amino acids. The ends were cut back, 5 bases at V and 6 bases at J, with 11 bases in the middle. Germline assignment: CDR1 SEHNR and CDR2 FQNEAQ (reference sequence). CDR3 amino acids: CASSVLRTNEQFF. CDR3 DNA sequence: TGTGCCAGCAGCGTCCTGCGGACCAATGAGCAGTTCTTC. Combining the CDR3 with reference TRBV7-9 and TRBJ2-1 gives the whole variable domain DTGVSQNPRHKITKRGQNVTFRCDPISEHNRLYWYRQTLGQGPEFLTYFQNEAQLEKSRLLSDRFSAERPKGSFSTLEIQRTEQGDSAMYLCASSVLRTNEQFFGPGTRLTVL.

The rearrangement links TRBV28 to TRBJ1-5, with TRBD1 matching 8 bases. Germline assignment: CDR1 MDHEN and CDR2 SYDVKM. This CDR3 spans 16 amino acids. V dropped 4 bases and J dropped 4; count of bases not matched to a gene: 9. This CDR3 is CASSSPQGARNQPQHF. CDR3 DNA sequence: TGTGCCAGCAGTTCACCGCAGGGGGCCCGGAATCAGCCCCAGCATTTT.

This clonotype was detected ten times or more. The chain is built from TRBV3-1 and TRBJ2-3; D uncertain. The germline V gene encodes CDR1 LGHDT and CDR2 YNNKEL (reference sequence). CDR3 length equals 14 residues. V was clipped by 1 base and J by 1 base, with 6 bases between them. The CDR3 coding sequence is TGTGCCAGCAGCCAAGGAAGAGGCACAGATACGCAGTATTTT. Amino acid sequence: CASSQGRGTDTQYF.

The CDR3 DNA sequence: TGTGCCAGCAGCTTAGAGGTACGAGAGAATGAGCAGTTCTTC. Encoded protein: CASSLEVRENEQFF. The genes are TRBV7-2 and TRBJ2-1; D is unresolved. Trimming cost V 1 base and J 7 bases, with 11 bases left between them. This CDR3 contains 14 residues. Per the germline V gene, CDR1 is SGHTA and CDR2 is FQGNSA.

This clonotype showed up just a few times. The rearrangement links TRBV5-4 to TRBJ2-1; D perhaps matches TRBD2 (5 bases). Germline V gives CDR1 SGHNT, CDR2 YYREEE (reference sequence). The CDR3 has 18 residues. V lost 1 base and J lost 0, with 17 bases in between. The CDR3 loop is CASSLPERLLSSYNEQFF. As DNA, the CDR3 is TGTGCCAGCAGCTTGCCAGAACGACTATTAAGCTCCTACAATGAGCAGTTCTTC.

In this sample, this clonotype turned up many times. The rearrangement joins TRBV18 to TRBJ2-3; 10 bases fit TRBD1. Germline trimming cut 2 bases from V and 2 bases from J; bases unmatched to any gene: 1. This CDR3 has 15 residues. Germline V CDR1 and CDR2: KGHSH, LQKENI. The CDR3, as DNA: TGTGCCAGCTCACCAGACAGGGGGCTCACAGATACGCAGTATTTT. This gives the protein CASSPDRGLTDTQYF.